The 2 T cell receptor beta chains below all came from one sample that was sequenced in a study of T cell responses to AZD1222 COVID-19 vaccine. Sequenced by immunoSEQ multiplex PCR; TCRdb stores in-frame clones only, minus some. The repertoire holds about 120,000 clones, roughly 90% seen once, with 11% to 15% in the top ten. The input for sequencing was peripheral blood, taken on day 0 of AZD1222 vaccination. The receptors come from an adult in good health.

The genes are TRBV7-2 and TRBJ1-1; possible D gene TRBD1, 5 bases. CDR1 and CDR2 (germline): SGHTA, FQGNSA. This CDR3 spans 17 amino acids. V lost 2 bases and J 5 bases, leaving 21 bases between the germline ends. The CDR3 loop is CASSLFVGAGGRTEAFF. CDR3 bases: TGTGCCAGCAGCTTATTTGTTGGGGCAGGCGGGAGGACTGAAGCTTTCTTT.

V and J are TRBV29-1 and TRBJ2-4; 7 bases map to TRBD1. This CDR3 is 14 amino acids long. Germline V gene lookup returns CDR1 SQVTM and CDR2 ANQGSEA. J gave up 0 bases and V 6 bases, and 5 bases lay outside the gene matches. The CDR3 protein is CSVTGTIAKNIQYF. The CDR3 nucleotides are TGCAGCGTGACAGGGACCATAGCCAAAAACATTCAGTACTTC. Filled out from reference TRBV29-1 and TRBJ2-4, the complete variable domain reads SAVISQKPSRDICQRGTSLTIQCQVDSQVTMMFWYRQQPGQSLTLIATANQGSEATYESGFVIDKFPISRPNLTFSTLTVSNMSPEDSSIYLCSVTGTIAKNIQYFGAGTRLSVL.